This TCR beta chain derives from a study of blood T cells in healthy people across ages. Study-wide points: When one million T cells were used, diversity estimates were thought to be underestimates.

CDR3 length: 16 residues. The germline CDR1 and CDR2 sequences are ENHRY and SYGVKD. V lost 4 bases to trimming and J lost 5 bases; unmatched junction nucleotides: 9. Every participating donor contributed roughly 11 milliliters of peripheral blood through a draw. Every sample yielded at least 6.5 million isolated PBMCs. As regards this clonotype: Its antigen is as yet unknown.

Together with a sample-barcoded 5' primer, a J-beta primer mix was included in a second PCR lasting about 6 to 11 cycles. Every molecule of cDNA carried a tag from a template-switch adaptor with 12 random nucleotides. TCRdb re-called the 5' RACE reads with MiXCR, one entry per CDR3 protein. Of 380,000 or so distinct CDR3 sequences listed, more than 45% are singletons. This clonotype was sampled from a man in his fifties or sixties in good health. Sequencing was done on a sample of blood. V is TRBV10-3 and J is TRBJ2-2; 8 nucleotides match TRBD2. DNA for the CDR3: TGTGCCATCAGTGGAGGTGGGACTAGAGTTACCGGGGAGCTGTTTTTT. This sequence encodes CAISGGGTRVTGELFF.